The present entry profiles one T cell receptor beta chain with its context. This clonotype was counted only a few times. This receptor's antigen is unknown. The input lacks base qualities; no much larger clone sits a single base away. These data are taken from a study of vaccination and CD4 T cells after COVID-19 (dated by TCRdb to about 2022). A note on the overall study: Convalescent patients had a positive SARS-CoV-2 result on nasal swab PCR, and of these patients, fewer than ten had mild disease and one had severe disease. For stimulating the cultures, overlapping spike peptide pools were used, derived from SARS-CoV-2 as well as from the common cold coronaviruses HCoV-NL63, HCoV-OC43 and HCoV-229E. Participants received two doses of either the Pfizer-BioNTech BNT162b2 vaccine (n=8) or the Moderna mRNA-1273 vaccine (n=2). Post-vaccine blood samples were taken a median of about 70 days after the second vaccine dose, with a range of roughly 13 to 250 days. In approximately eleven COVID-19 convalescent patients and a few infection-naive healthy vaccine recipients, the spike-specific CD4+ TCR repertoire before mRNA vaccination was compared with the repertoire after mRNA vaccination. Post-COVID blood samples from convalescent patients were collected a median of about 110 days after diagnosis, with a range of roughly 35 to 180 days. The convalescent cohort comprised six males and four females, including two Hispanic individuals, seven Caucasians, two Asians and one multiracial person. Control cultures received a CEFX viral epitope pool as the positive control, an HIV-1 Nef peptide pool as the negative control, or no peptide.

Counted from cysteine to phenylalanine, this CDR3 has 14 amino acids. Just the 42-base CDR3 DNA is kept, in frame starting at base 1. The germline V gene specifies KGHSH as CDR1 and LQKENI as CDR2. Unmatched junction bases come to 2, with V trimmed by 4 bases and J by 4 bases. Summary of the overall study and its limitations: The number of convalescent patients in the study was relatively small, and the study did not examine early timepoints following natural infection. An increase in the median number of SARS-CoV-2-reactive clonotypes from approximately 21 after infection to approximately 41 after vaccination was observed, but the change was not found to be significant. In convalescent patients, nearly all vaccine-specific clones (304 of 307) were found to be mono-reactive for SARS-CoV-2 spike rather than cross-reactive with common cold coronaviruses. In convalescent patients, a median roughly 88% of post-vaccine SARS-CoV-2-reactive clones were detected only after vaccination, suggesting vaccine-specific priming.

The treatment or condition label here, explained by the study, means: roughly ten-day PBMC culture with coronavirus spike peptide pools or control peptides (ViraFEST assay). The ViraFEST assay, used in the study, expanded antigen-specific T cells with peptide pools and then identified the expanded clonotypes through TCR sequencing. The convalescent patients' positive SARS-CoV-2 PCR tests fell between March and December 2020, which was before the Alpha, Beta and Delta variants emerged in the United States. PBMCs were cultured at fewer than 2.5 million per well in IMDM supplemented with about 5% human AB serum and 10 IU/ml IL-2, with approximately 9.5 ug/ml peptide pools added. Half of the culture medium was replaced with fresh IL-2-containing medium on days 3 and 7. Once the cells had been in culture for 9 to 10 days, the EasySep CD4+ T cell isolation kit was used to isolate CD4+ T cells by negative selection. Ficoll-Paque Plus gradient centrifugation was used to isolate PBMCs from whole blood, and the isolated PBMCs were then either used fresh or cryopreserved at -140C. Culture conditions were generally each tested in triplicate wells.

To prepare the library, PCR was applied. TCR sequencing of DNA from cultured CD4+ T cells used the Oncomine TCR Beta short-read assay at the Johns Hopkins FTIC core. The QIAamp micro DNA kit was used to extract genomic DNA from the cultured CD4+ T cells. Oncomine TCR Beta libraries from cultured CD4+ T cells were pooled with unique dual indexes and sequenced on an Illumina iSeq 100. In the source study's methods: Non-productive sequences were removed, and CDR3s that did not start with C, did not end with F or W, or were shorter than 7 amino acids were discarded. Antigen-specific clonotypes were identified with the MANAFEST web application by comparing peptide-stimulated wells with reference and other culture wells. Positive clones required FDR below 0.05, an odds ratio above 5, and productive frequency above 0.1% in at least two of three replicate wells. Cross-reactive clonotypes were defined as significantly expanded in both SARS-CoV-2 spike wells and at least one common cold coronavirus spike condition. Using R version 3.6.1, CDR3 homology was evaluated through Levenshtein distances (stringdist) along with unrooted phylogenetic trees (ape). The public reads were reprocessed in TCRdb via fastp at Q25 and MiXCR, keeping in-frame beta chains. CDR3 protein sequences are deduplicated, and each keeps its most common genes and DNA. Here the V and J calls rest on TCRdb's processing, not on the authors' analysis. The sample table shows about 13,000 distinct CDR3 sequences, and 27% are seen once. Under 9.5% of the sample goes to the ten largest clones.

The TCR sequence derives from a human donor who had recovered from COVID-19. Recombination linked TRBV18 to TRBJ2-5, with 11 junctional bases fitting TRBD1. Sample: CD4+ T cells from blood, cultured in vitro. The nucleotide sequence reads as follows: TGTGCCAGCTCACGGACAGGGGGCCTAGAGACCCAGTACTTC. The translation is CASSRTGGLETQYF.